The 15 T cell receptor beta chains presented below share a single source sample, sequenced in a study of T-cell memory formation after mild COVID-19. From the 5' RACE reads, TCRdb called clonotypes with MiXCR, one entry per CDR3 protein. This sample yields roughly 310,000 distinct CDR3 sequences, of which around 15% are seen a single time; around 22% belongs to the top ten. Material: PBMCs or a T cell subset sorted from them (not recorded which). The receptors stem from a man in his late teens or twenties who had mild COVID-19 (a few samples of this study predate the infection). Cell type and time point are not known.

The chain joins TRBV29-1 to TRBJ1-1; no definite D call. The CDR3 spans 12 residues. Per germline, CDR1 SQVTM and CDR2 ANQGSEA. Trimming took 8 bases from V and 1 from J, leaving 11 bases between them. CDR3 region: CSFEKGNTEAFF. The CDR3 region has the DNA TGCAGCTTCGAGAAGGGGAACACTGAAGCTTTCTTT.

J is TRBJ2-5 and V is TRBV7-8, with TRBD1 matching over 8 bases. This CDR3 is built from 16 residues. Germline V gene lookup returns CDR1 SGHVS and CDR2 FQNEAQ. V gave up 0 bases and J gave up 5 bases; unmatched junction bases: 8. The CDR3 reads CASSLALRGLGETQYF. CDR3 nucleotide sequence: TGTGCCAGCAGCTTAGCCCTCAGGGGGCTGGGGGAGACCCAGTACTTC.

This clonotype was recorded many times. The chain links TRBV19 to TRBJ1-5; D unclear. Germline loops: CDR1 LNHDA, CDR2 SQIVND (reference sequence). V lost 3 bases, J lost 6 bases, and 9 bases lay in between. CDR3 length equals 13 residues. This chain's CDR3 is CASSISGSQPQHF. DNA of the CDR3: TGTGCCAGTAGTATTTCCGGGAGTCAGCCCCAGCATTTT.

This clonotype was seen repeatedly, ten times or more. This rearrangement joins TRBV29-1 to TRBJ2-5; no firm D call. The CDR3 runs 13 residues. Germline CDR1 and CDR2: SQVTM and ANQGSEA. Trimming took off 4 bases at V and 0 bases at J, with 9 bases between the two ends. The CDR3 coding sequence is TGCAGCGTTGCGGCAGCCTACCAAGAGACCCAGTACTTC. It codes for CSVAAAYQETQYF.

The chain carries TRBV2 and TRBJ2-5, with 7 nucleotides matching TRBD1. From germline, CDR1 is SNHLY and CDR2 FYNNEI. J was trimmed by 5 bases and V by 7 bases; bases with no gene match: 10. The CDR3 spans 14 residues. DNA of the CDR3: TGTGCCAGCATCCCCAACAGGGGTGGGGAGACCCAGTACTTC. The encoded protein is CASIPNRGGETQYF.

This clonotype showed up many times. The V call is TRBV5-1, the J call TRBJ2-3, with D tentatively TRBD1 (6 bases). Trimming cost V 5 bases and J 4 bases, with 11 bases left between them. Germline V gene data show CDR1 as SGHRS and CDR2 as YFSETQ. The CDR3 has 13 amino acids. The CDR3 DNA sequence: TGCGCCAGCAGTCCCGAGGGGGCAGATACGCAGTATTTT. Translating gives CASSPEGADTQYF.

This clonotype was detected only a few times. This chain joins TRBV27 and TRBJ2-1; 11 bases fit TRBD2. The ends lost 3 bases at V and 6 bases at J; junction bases unmatched: 4. CDR1 MNHEY and CDR2 SMNVEV come from the germline V gene (reference sequence). This CDR3 spans 15 amino acids. DNA for the CDR3: TGTGCCAGCAGTTTGCCCGGGACTAGCGGCAATGAGCAGTTCTTC. Amino acids: CASSLPGTSGNEQFF.

This clonotype has only a few counts. CDR3 amino acids: CASSDNYGYTF. The DNA for the CDR3 is TGTGCCAGCAGCGACAACTATGGCTACACCTTC. The V and J genes are TRBV9 and TRBJ1-2; D unresolved. Trimming shortened V by 3 bases and J by 2 bases, and 2 bases separated the two germline ends. This CDR3 is 11 amino acids long. Germline CDR1 SGDLS, CDR2 YYNGEE.

The gene calls are TRBV4-1 and TRBJ1-2; 7 nucleotides agree with TRBD1. V trimming: 2 bases; J trimming: 7 bases; junction bases outside the gene matches: 4. Germline-derived CDR1 and CDR2 are MGHRA and YSYEKL. The CDR3 length is 13 residues. For the CDR3, the DNA is TGCGCCAGCAGCCAACCGGGACAGCTTGGCTACACCTTC. It yields the protein CASSQPGQLGYTF.

This clonotype was found a few times. The chain has TRBV3-1 and TRBJ2-2; maybe TRBD2 (6 bases). This CDR3 has 14 amino acids. Germline assignment: CDR1 LGHDT and CDR2 YNNKEL (reference sequence). V was cut by 3 bases and J by 6 bases, with 11 bases left in between. CDR3 bases: TGTGCCAGCAGCCAGACCGGAGGGGCCGGGGAGCTGTTTTTT. Protein product: CASSQTGGAGELFF.

This clonotype was seen only a few times. The chain joins TRBV10-3 to TRBJ1-2, with 7 bases lining up with TRBD1. The CDR3 extends over 14 amino acids. Trimming took 3 bases from V and 6 from J; bases not matched to a gene: 7. Germline assignment: CDR1 ENHRY and CDR2 SYGVKD. CDR3 in amino acids: CAISEDRARDGYTF. CDR3 DNA sequence: TGTGCCATCAGTGAAGACAGGGCGAGGGATGGCTACACCTTC.

The rearrangement uses TRBV7-9 and TRBJ2-3; TRBD2 matches 8 bases. The CDR3 covers 16 residues. Trimming took 5 bases from V and 2 from J; bases not matched to a gene: 9. Germline-derived CDR1 and CDR2 are SEHNR and FQNEAQ (reference sequence). The CDR3 region has the DNA TGTGCCAGCAGCGTAGGAGCGGGGGAACACACAGATACGCAGTATTTT. Translation gives CASSVGAGEHTDTQYF.

This clonotype was observed many times. The chain links TRBV7-2 to TRBJ1-1, with D perhaps matching TRBD1 (5 bases). Germline assignment: CDR1 SGHTA and CDR2 FQGNSA. Trimming removed 2 bases at V and 3 bases at J, with 10 bases between. This CDR3 spans 14 amino acids. Written as DNA, the CDR3 is TGTGCCAGCAGCTTACAGGGCATGGACACTGAAGCTTTCTTT. This encodes CASSLQGMDTEAFF.

V is TRBV10-1 and J is TRBJ2-2; no clear D. The V and J ends lost 0 bases and 5 bases respectively, with 7 bases between them. CDR3 size: 14 residues. Germline CDR1 and CDR2: WNHNN and SYGVQD (reference sequence). Here the CDR3 DNA reads TGCGCCAGCAGTGAGTCGTATGGAACCGGGGAGCTGTTTTTT. Protein sequence: CASSESYGTGELFF.

The chain combines TRBV4-1 with TRBJ2-3; D gene ambiguous. Trimming pared 4 bases from V and 0 bases from J, leaving 11 bases between. The CDR3 spans 15 residues. Germline CDR1 and CDR2: MGHRA and YSYEKL. The CDR3: CASSLTEPSTDTQYF. The CDR3 DNA reads TGCGCCAGCAGCCTAACAGAACCTAGCACAGATACGCAGTATTTT.